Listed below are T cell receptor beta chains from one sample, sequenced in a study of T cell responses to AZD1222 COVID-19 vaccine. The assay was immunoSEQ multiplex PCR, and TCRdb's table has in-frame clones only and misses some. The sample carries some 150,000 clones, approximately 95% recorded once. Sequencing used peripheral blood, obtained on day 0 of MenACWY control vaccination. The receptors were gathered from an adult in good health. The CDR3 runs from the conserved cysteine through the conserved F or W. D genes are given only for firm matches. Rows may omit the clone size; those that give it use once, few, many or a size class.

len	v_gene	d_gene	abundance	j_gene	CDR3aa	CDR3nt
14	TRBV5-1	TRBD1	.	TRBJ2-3	CASSLGQGGDTQYF	TGCGCCAGCAGCTTGGGACAGGGGGGTGATACGCAGTATTTT
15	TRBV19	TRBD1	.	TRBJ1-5	CASKGGGSSNQPQHF	TGTGCCAGTAAAGGGGGCGGGAGTAGCAATCAGCCCCAGCATTTT
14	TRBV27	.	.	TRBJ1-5	CASSSIQGSQPQHF	TGTGCCAGCAGTTCAATACAGGGAAGCCAGCCCCAGCATTTT
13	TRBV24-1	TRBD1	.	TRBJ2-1	CATSEAQGNEQFF	TGTGCCACCAGTGAGGCACAGGGGAATGAGCAGTTCTTC
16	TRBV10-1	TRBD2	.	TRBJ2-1	CASSGRTSGKYNEQFF	TGCGCCAGCAGTGGAAGGACTAGCGGGAAATACAATGAGCAGTTCTTC
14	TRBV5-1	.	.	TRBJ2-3	CASSLRGDTDTQYF	TGCGCCAGCAGCTTGCGCGGGGACACAGATACGCAGTATTTT
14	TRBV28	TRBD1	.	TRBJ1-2	CASSLYRGGYGYTF	TGTGCCAGCAGCCTATACAGGGGTGGCTATGGCTACACCTTC
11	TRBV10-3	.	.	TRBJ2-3	CAISEGVSQYF	TGTGCCATCAGTGAGGGGGTTTCGCAGTATTTT
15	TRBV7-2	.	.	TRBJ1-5	CASSLTANSNQPQHF	TGTGCCAGCAGCTTGACAGCTAATAGCAATCAGCCCCAGCATTTT
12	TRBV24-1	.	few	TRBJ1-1	CATSDLSGQAFF	TGTGCCACCAGTGATTTAAGCGGGCAAGCTTTCTTT
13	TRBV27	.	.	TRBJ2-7	CASSNWAGGEQYF	TGTGCCAGCAGTAATTGGGCCGGAGGGGAGCAGTACTTC
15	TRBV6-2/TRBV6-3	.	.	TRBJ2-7	CASSYSEKSGYEQYF	TGTGCCAGCAGTTACTCTGAGAAATCGGGCTACGAGCAGTACTTC
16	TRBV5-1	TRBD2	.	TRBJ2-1	CASSLAVTSVDNEQFF	TGCGCCAGCAGCTTGGCTGTGACTAGCGTTGACAATGAGCAGTTCTTC
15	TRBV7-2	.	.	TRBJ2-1	CASSSSGVSYNEQFF	TGTGCCAGCAGCTCCTCAGGGGTCTCCTACAATGAGCAGTTCTTC
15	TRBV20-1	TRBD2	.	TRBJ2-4	CSASFPSGAKNIQYF	TGCAGTGCTAGTTTTCCTAGCGGGGCCAAAAACATTCAGTACTTC
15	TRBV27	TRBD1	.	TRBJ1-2	CASSLLFGAGGGYTF	TGTGCCAGCAGTTTATTGTTCGGGGCAGGGGGTGGCTACACCTTC
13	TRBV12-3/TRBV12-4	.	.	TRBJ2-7	CASSFTKTYEQYF	TGTGCCAGCAGTTTTACTAAAACATACGAGCAGTACTTC
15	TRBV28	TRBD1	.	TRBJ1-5	CASSDREEVNQPQHF	TGTGCCAGCAGTGACAGGGAGGAGGTTAATCAGCCCCAGCATTTT
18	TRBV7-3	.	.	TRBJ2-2	CASSFTPPLSGTTGELFF	TGTGCCAGCAGCTTTACCCCCCCATTATCGGGGACCACCGGGGAGCTGTTTTTT